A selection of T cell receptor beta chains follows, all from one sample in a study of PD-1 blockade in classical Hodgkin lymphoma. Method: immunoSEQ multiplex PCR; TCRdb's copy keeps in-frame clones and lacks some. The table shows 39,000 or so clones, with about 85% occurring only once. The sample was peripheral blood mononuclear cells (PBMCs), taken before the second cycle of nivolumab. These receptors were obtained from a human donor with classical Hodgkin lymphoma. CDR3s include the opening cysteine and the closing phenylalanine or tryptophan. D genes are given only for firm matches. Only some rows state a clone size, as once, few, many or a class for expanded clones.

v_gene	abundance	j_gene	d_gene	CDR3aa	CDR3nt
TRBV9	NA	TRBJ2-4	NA	CASSVAGSSDIQYF	TGTGCCAGCAGCGTAGCAGGGTCTAGCGACATTCAGTACTTC
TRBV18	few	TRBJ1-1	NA	CASSPNRARNTEAFF	TGTGCCAGCTCACCAAACAGGGCCCGGAACACTGAAGCTTTCTTT
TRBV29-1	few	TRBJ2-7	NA	CSVRGAHGTGSYEQYF	TGCAGCGTTCGGGGGGCCCACGGGACAGGTTCCTACGAGCAGTACTTC
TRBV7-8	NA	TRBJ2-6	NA	CASRELGGANVLTF	TGTGCCAGCAGGGAGTTGGGGGGGGCCAACGTCCTGACTTTC
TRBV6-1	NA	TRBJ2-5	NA	CASRTEETQYF	TGTGCCAGCAGGACAGAAGAGACCCAGTACTTC
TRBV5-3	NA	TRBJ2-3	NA	CAMLGPPRTDTQYF	TGTGCCATGTTAGGTCCGCCGCGCACAGATACGCAGTATTTT
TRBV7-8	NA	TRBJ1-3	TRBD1	CASSPNRGSGNTIYF	TGTGCCAGCAGCCCAAACAGGGGGTCTGGAAACACCATATATTTT
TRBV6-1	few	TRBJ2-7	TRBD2	CASSESLLAGGVHEQYF	TGTGCCAGCAGTGAATCGTTACTAGCGGGAGGCGTGCACGAGCAGTACTTC
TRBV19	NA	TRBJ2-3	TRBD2	CASSPPGLEDTQYF	TGTGCCAGTTCCCCACCGGGACTAGAGGATACGCAGTATTTT
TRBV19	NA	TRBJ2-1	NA	CASSSGLHTYNEQFF	TGTGCCAGTAGTTCGGGACTGCACACCTACAATGAGCAGTTCTTC
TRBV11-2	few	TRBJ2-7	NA	CASSLAGETYEQYF	TGTGCCAGCAGCTTAGCCGGGGAAACCTACGAGCAGTACTTC
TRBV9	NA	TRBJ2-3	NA	CASSVEGVPDTQYF	TGTGCCAGCAGCGTAGAGGGGGTACCAGATACGCAGTATTTT
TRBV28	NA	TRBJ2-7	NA	CASSRYREQYF	TGTGCCAGCAGTCGATACAGGGAGCAGTACTTC
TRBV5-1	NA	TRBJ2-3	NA	CASSLEWDGTDTQYF	TGCGCCAGCAGCTTGGAGTGGGACGGCACAGATACGCAGTATTTT
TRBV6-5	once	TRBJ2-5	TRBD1	CASSYLGQGGETQYF	TGTGCCAGCAGTTACCTCGGACAGGGAGGAGAGACCCAGTACTTC
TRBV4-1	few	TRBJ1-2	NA	CASSELGAGYTF	TGCGCCAGCAGCGAACTGGGGGCCGGCTACACCTTC
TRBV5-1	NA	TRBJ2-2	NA	CASSPLLGNTGELFF	TGCGCCAGCAGTCCCCTACTAGGAAACACCGGGGAGCTGTTTTTT
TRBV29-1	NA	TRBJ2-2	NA	CSVVSGVDGELFF	TGCAGCGTTGTTTCTGGGGTTGACGGGGAGCTGTTTTTT
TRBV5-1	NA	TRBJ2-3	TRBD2	CASSLVRGGASDTQYF	TGCGCCAGCAGCTTGGTTCGCGGGGGGGCTTCAGATACGCAGTATTTT
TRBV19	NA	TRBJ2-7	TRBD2	CASSSLAGHSYEQYF	TGTGCCAGTAGTTCGCTAGCGGGGCACTCCTACGAGCAGTACTTC
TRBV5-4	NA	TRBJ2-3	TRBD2	CASSRGLAGLNTDTQYF	TGTGCCAGCAGCCGCGGACTAGCGGGGCTGAACACAGATACGCAGTATTTT
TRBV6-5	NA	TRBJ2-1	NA	CASSYGSPGRNEQFF	TGTGCCAGCAGTTACGGGTCGCCGGGTAGGAATGAGCAGTTCTTC
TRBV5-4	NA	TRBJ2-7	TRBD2	CASSLSGLAVYEQYF	TGTGCCAGCAGCTTGTCTGGACTAGCTGTCTACGAGCAGTACTTC
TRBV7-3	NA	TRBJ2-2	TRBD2	CASSLAGGGGGELFF	TGTGCCAGCAGCTTAGCGGGAGGAGGTGGCGGGGAGCTGTTTTTT